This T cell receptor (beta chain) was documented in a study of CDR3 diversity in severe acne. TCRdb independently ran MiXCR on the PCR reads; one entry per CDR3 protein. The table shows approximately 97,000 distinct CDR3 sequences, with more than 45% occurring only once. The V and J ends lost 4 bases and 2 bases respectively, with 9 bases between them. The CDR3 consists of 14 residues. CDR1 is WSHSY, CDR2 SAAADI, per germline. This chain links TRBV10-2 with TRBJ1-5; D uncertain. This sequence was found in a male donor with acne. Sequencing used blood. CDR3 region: CASSVRWGNQPQHF. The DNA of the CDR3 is TGCGCCAGCAGTGTAAGGTGGGGCAATCAGCCCCAGCATTTT.